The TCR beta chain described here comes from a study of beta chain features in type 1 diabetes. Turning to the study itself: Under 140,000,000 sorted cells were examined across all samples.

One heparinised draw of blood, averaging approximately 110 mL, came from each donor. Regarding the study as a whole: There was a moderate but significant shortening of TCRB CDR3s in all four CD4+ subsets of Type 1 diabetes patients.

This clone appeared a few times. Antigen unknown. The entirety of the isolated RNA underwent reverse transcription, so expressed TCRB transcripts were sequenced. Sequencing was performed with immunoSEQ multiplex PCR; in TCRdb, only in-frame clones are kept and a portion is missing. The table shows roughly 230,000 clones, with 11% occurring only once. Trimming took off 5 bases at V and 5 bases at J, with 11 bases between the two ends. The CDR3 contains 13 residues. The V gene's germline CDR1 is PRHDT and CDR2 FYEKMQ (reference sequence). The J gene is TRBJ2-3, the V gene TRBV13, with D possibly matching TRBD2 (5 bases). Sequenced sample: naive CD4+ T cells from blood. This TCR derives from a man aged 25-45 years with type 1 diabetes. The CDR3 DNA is TGTGCCAGCAGCGCAGGAGGTGGAGATACGCAGTATTTT. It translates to CASSAGGGDTQYF. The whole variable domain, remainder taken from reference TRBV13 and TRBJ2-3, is AAGVIQSPRHLIKEKRETATLKCYPIPRHDTVYWYQQGPGQDPQFLISFYEKMQSDKGSIPDRFSAQQFSDYHSELNMSSLELGDSALYFCASSAGGGDTQYFGPGTRLTVL.